Following are 9 T cell receptor beta chains from one sample sequenced in a study of blood T cell repertoires in COVID-19. Sequenced by immunoSEQ multiplex PCR; TCRdb stores in-frame clones only, minus some. Among 160,000 or so clones listed, about 84% were seen once. The sample consisted of PBMCs or T cells enriched from blood (not recorded which). The receptors were sampled from a man in his forties or fifties who had recovered from COVID-19.

The chain employs TRBV5-5 and TRBJ1-2; possible D gene TRBD1, 6 bases. V was cut by 3 bases and J by 6 bases, with 15 bases left in between. Germline-derived CDR1 and CDR2 are SGHKS and YYEKEE (reference sequence). The CDR3 runs 14 residues. Here the CDR3 DNA reads TGTGCCAGCAGCTCAGGGGCCTTTCCTAATGGCTACACCTTC. The encoded protein is CASSSGAFPNGYTF.

V usage is TRBV5-1 and J usage is TRBJ1-4; D unresolved. Trimming took 4 bases from V and 7 from J, leaving 17 bases between them. CDR1 and CDR2 from the germline V gene are SGHRS and YFSETQ. The length of the CDR3 is 15 residues. The CDR3 nucleotides read TGCGCCAGCAGCCAGGCCCAGAAGGGAGGTGAAAAACTGTTTTTT. As protein: CASSQAQKGGEKLFF.

J is TRBJ2-7 and V is TRBV23-1; possibly TRBD2 for D (5 bases). TRBV23-1 is placed among ORFs of uncertain function. This CDR3 comprises 16 residues. V was shortened by 6 bases and J by 0 bases, with 18 bases between the two germline ends. The CDR3 spells CASRGKGSVFSYEQYV. CDR3 DNA: TGCGCCAGCAGAGGGAAGGGTAGCGTATTCTCCTACGAGCAGTACGTC.

This chain links TRBV11-2 with TRBJ2-7; 11 nucleotides align to TRBD1. After removal of 5 bases from V and 3 bases from J, the junction contained 9 bases not matched to a gene. Germline V gives CDR1 SGHAT, CDR2 FQNNGV. The CDR3 has 16 amino acids. The CDR3 sequence: CASSGGTGGYDYEQYV. Here the CDR3 DNA reads TGTGCCAGCAGCGGAGGGACAGGGGGTTACGACTACGAGCAGTACGTC.

The sample holds a few counts of this clone. The genes are TRBV7-8 and TRBJ2-1; a possible D gene is TRBD2 (6 bases). The CDR3 sequence is 15 residues long. CDR1 is SGHVS, CDR2 FQNEAQ, per germline. V lost 5 bases to trimming and J lost 4 bases, with 15 bases between them. CDR3 in amino acids: CASSNRDSDYNEQFF. In nucleotides, the CDR3 is TGTGCCAGCAGCAACCGGGACTCAGATTACAATGAGCAGTTCTTC.

This rearrangement joins TRBV2 to TRBJ1-4; 9 bases are a match to TRBD1. The V and J ends lost 0 bases and 7 bases, in that order; junction bases with no gene match: 3. The CDR3 contains 15 residues. CDR1 and CDR2 (germline): SNHLY, FYNNEI. DNA for the CDR3: TGTGCCAGCAGTGAAGCGCCGGGACAGGGTGAAAAACTGTTTTTT. Residues: CASSEAPGQGEKLFF.

This clone was seen once. The chain couples TRBV5-1 to TRBJ1-6; TRBD1 agrees at 8 bases. The CDR3 length is 15 residues. Germline assignment: CDR1 SGHRS and CDR2 YFSETQ. The V and J ends lost 2 bases and 9 bases, in that order; junction bases with no gene match: 7. CDR3 amino acids: CASSFGAGGGSPLHF. CDR3 coding DNA: TGCGCCAGCAGCTTTGGGGCAGGGGGCGGTTCACCCCTCCACTTT.

This rearrangement joins TRBV7-3 to TRBJ1-1, with 9 bases matching TRBD1. With V trimmed by 4 bases and J by 1 base, 4 bases remained unmatched. The germline CDR1 and CDR2 sequences are SGHTA and FQGTGA. The length of the CDR3 is 15 residues. The CDR3 DNA sequence: TGTGCCAGCAGCTCAACAGGGGGCCCGAACACTGAAGCTTTCTTT. The encoded protein is CASSSTGGPNTEAFF.

V and J are TRBV6-5 and TRBJ2-1; D unresolved. The CDR3 is made up of 11 amino acids. Trimming stripped 6 bases from V and 13 bases from J, with 13 bases between. The germline V gene encodes CDR1 MNHEY and CDR2 SVGAGI. CDR3 coding DNA: TGTGCCAGCAGGTCCTCCAATCTACAGTTCTTC. This codes for CASRSSNLQFF.